A selection of T cell receptor beta chains follows, all from one sample in a study of OX40 agonist ivuxolimab in advanced cancers. TCRdb's table, derived via immunoSEQ multiplex PCR, lists solely in-frame clones and lacks some. The sample lists 95,000 to 150,000 clones; around 95% were seen once. Sequences were derived from CD4+ or CD8+ T cells sorted from blood, sampled in a trial of the OX40 agonist ivuxolimab. These receptors all stem from an adult with an advanced solid tumor such as melanoma, head and neck, liver or kidney cancer. Each CDR3 is given with its conserved first and last residue. D genes are given only for firm matches. Size is stated for part of the rows, as once, few or many counts, or as a class when the clone is expanded.

clone size | J gene | V gene | D gene | CDR3 DNA | CDR3 protein
. | TRBJ1-3 | TRBV9 | . | TGTGCCAGCAGCGTAGACGGCTCTGGAAACACCATATATTTT | CASSVDGSGNTIYF
. | TRBJ2-1 | TRBV4-1 | . | TGCGCCAGCAGCCAAGTCCCGATTGGGGCGGGGGCTTACAATGAGCAGTTCTTC | CASSQVPIGAGAYNEQFF
. | TRBJ2-7 | TRBV6-5 | . | TGTGCCAGCTCCCCAAGATACGAGCAGTACTTC | CASSPRYEQYF
. | TRBJ2-1 | TRBV5-8 | . | TGTGCCAGCAGGACACACAATGAGCAGTTCTTC | CASRTHNEQFF
. | TRBJ2-4 | TRBV11-2 | . | TGTGCCAGCAGCTTAGGCGGGGAAAACATTCAGTACTTC | CASSLGGENIQYF
. | TRBJ2-1 | TRBV10-3 | TRBD2 | TGTGCCATTGGAACTAGCGGGAGCTACAATGAGCAGTTCTTC | CAIGTSGSYNEQFF
. | TRBJ2-5 | TRBV10-2 | . | TGCGCCAGCAAATCACGGGCCCAAGAGACCCAGTACTTC | CASKSRAQETQYF
. | TRBJ2-3 | TRBV12-5 | . | TGTGCTAGTGGTTTGGGGACAGCACTTCGAACTAGCACAGATACGCAGTATTTT | CASGLGTALRTSTDTQYF
. | TRBJ1-6 | TRBV7-9 | . | TGTGCCAGCAGCCAGACACACCGCACTCCCAATTCACCCCTCCACTTT | CASSQTHRTPNSPLHF
once | TRBJ2-5 | TRBV5-4 | TRBD1 | TGTGCCAGCAGCTTGTCAGGGGGCCTGCGGTGGGAGACCCAGTACTTC | CASSLSGGLRWETQYF
. | TRBJ2-1 | TRBV5-1 | . | TGCGCCAGCAGCTTGTATGGGGACCTCTACAATGAGCAGTTCTTC | CASSLYGDLYNEQFF
. | TRBJ2-7 | TRBV5-1 | . | TGCGCCAGCAGCTTAGGACAGTCCTACGAGCAGTACTTC | CASSLGQSYEQYF
. | TRBJ1-3 | TRBV7-9 | . | TGTGCCAGCAACCCGGAGGGGGGCAGCGCGGGAAACACCATATATTTT | CASNPEGGSAGNTIYF
. | TRBJ1-4 | TRBV10-3 | . | TGTGCCATCAGCCGGACCGGCGGAACTAATGAAAAACTGTTTTTT | CAISRTGGTNEKLFF
. | TRBJ1-6 | TRBV4-1 | TRBD1 | TGCGCCAGCAGGCTAGACAGGGGGAGTTCACCCCTCCACTTT | CASRLDRGSSPLHF
. | TRBJ1-5 | TRBV5-6 | . | TGTGCCAGCAGCTTGTATACCGGGACCCATAGCAATCAGCCCCAGCATTTT | CASSLYTGTHSNQPQHF
. | TRBJ1-2 | TRBV5-1 | TRBD1 | TGCGCCAGCAGCTTGGGCCAGGGGGCTGTATACACCTTC | CASSLGQGAVYTF
. | TRBJ2-3 | TRBV28 | TRBD2 | TGTGCCAGCAGTTTAGGGACTAGGACGCAGTATTTT | CASSLGTRTQYF
. | TRBJ1-2 | TRBV19 | TRBD1 | TGTGCCAGTACGACAGGGGGCAATTATTATGGCTACACCTTC | CASTTGGNYYGYTF
. | TRBJ1-2 | TRBV7-2 | . | TGTGCCAGCAGCTTGGCGTATTCGGCGGTGGCAGCTGGCTACACCTTC | CASSLAYSAVAAGYTF
. | TRBJ2-7 | TRBV11-3 | . | TGTGCCAGCAGCCAGGGACCCGGGGGCGAGCAGTACTTC | CASSQGPGGEQYF
. | TRBJ2-3 | TRBV7-3 | TRBD2 | TGTGCCAGCAGCCCCCTCGGGGTGGTAGCGGGGGGAATAGGCACAGATACGCAGTATTTT | CASSPLGVVAGGIGTDTQYF
. | TRBJ2-7 | TRBV6-5 | TRBD2 | TGTGCCAGCAGTGCTGGGACTAGCGGATACGAGCAGTACTTC | CASSAGTSGYEQYF
. | TRBJ1-5 | TRBV2 | . | TGTGCCAGCAGTGTACAGGGACGGTACCAGCCCCAGCATTTT | CASSVQGRYQPQHF
. | TRBJ1-1 | TRBV19 | TRBD1 | TGTGCCAGTATAGCCCCCGGCAGGGGGCCTGAAGCTTTCTTT | CASIAPGRGPEAFF
. | TRBJ2-1 | TRBV6-5 | TRBD1 | TGTGCCAGCAGTTACTCGAACAGGGGGCGCTACAATGAGCAGTTCTTC | CASSYSNRGRYNEQFF
. | TRBJ1-2 | TRBV28 | . | TGTGCCAGCAGTTTGCCCGCTTTAGGGGGCTACACCTTC | CASSLPALGGYTF
. | TRBJ1-3 | TRBV5-5 | TRBD1 | TGTGCCAGCAGCTCCCCCGACAGGGGTGGAAACACCATATATTTT | CASSSPDRGGNTIYF
. | TRBJ1-5 | TRBV6-1 | TRBD1 | TGTGCCAGCACCACCGGACAGGAAGGTCAGCCCCAGCATTTT | CASTTGQEGQPQHF
. | TRBJ1-3 | TRBV4-2 | TRBD1 | TGTGCCAGCAGCCAAGTAACAGGGGCAGAAAACACCATATATTTT | CASSQVTGAENTIYF
. | TRBJ1-2 | TRBV6-5 | TRBD1 | TGTGCCAGCAGACCCGACAGGGGAGCGTCGGATGGCTACACCTTC | CASRPDRGASDGYTF
. | TRBJ2-5 | TRBV5-1 | TRBD2 | TGCGCCAGCAGCCCTCCCCTAGCGGGGGGCCTGGAGACCCAGTACTTC | CASSPPLAGGLETQYF
. | TRBJ2-7 | TRBV5-4 | . | TGTGCCAGCAGTGACTATAGACTCTCCTACGAGCAGTACTTC | CASSDYRLSYEQYF
. | TRBJ1-6 | TRBV7-2 | TRBD1 | TGTGCCAGCAGCTTTGGGGACAGGGCCTCACCCCTCCACTTT | CASSFGDRASPLHF
. | TRBJ2-2 | TRBV6-4 | TRBD2 | TGTGCCAGCAAGACGACTAGCGGGGGTACCGGGGAGCTGTTTTTT | CASKTTSGGTGELFF
. | TRBJ2-3 | TRBV5-1 | . | TGCGCCAGCAGCTTGGATGGGCAGGGAGGCACAGATACGCAGTATTTT | CASSLDGQGGTDTQYF
. | TRBJ2-2 | TRBV2 | TRBD2 | TGTGCCAGCATACTAGCGGAGGCGAACACCGGGGAGCTGTTTTTT | CASILAEANTGELFF
few | TRBJ2-7 | TRBV19 | . | TGTGCCAGTAGTATTATAGAGGGTCTGGAGCAGTACTTC | CASSIIEGLEQYF
. | TRBJ2-3 | TRBV7-2 | . | TGTGCCAGCAGCTTAGGCGCGGGAACAGATACGCAGTATTTT | CASSLGAGTDTQYF
. | TRBJ2-7 | TRBV18 | TRBD1 | TGTGCCAGCTCAGCTAACAGGGGGCGAAACTACGAGCAGTACTTC | CASSANRGRNYEQYF
. | TRBJ2-7 | TRBV10-2 | TRBD2 | TGCGCCAGCAGATCCGGGACTAGCATCTACGAGCAGTACTTC | CASRSGTSIYEQYF
. | TRBJ2-5 | TRBV19 | . | TGTGCCAGTAGTGGCCATCCCGGACTCGACCAAGAGACCCAGTACTTC | CASSGHPGLDQETQYF
. | TRBJ2-3 | TRBV5-4 | . | TGTGCCAGCAGCTTGGGGGGGGATACGCAGTATTTT | CASSLGGDTQYF
. | TRBJ1-5 | TRBV6-1 | . | TGTGCCAGCAGGGATCAGGGGACCCAGCCCCAGCATTTT | CASRDQGTQPQHF
. | TRBJ1-3 | TRBV5-1 | . | TGCGCCAGCAGCCCCTATGGCGGTTCTGGAAACACCATATATTTT | CASSPYGGSGNTIYF
. | TRBJ2-1 | TRBV28 | . | TGTGCCAGCAGTCCCCGTGGGGGGATGGGTTATAATGAGCAGTTCTTC | CASSPRGGMGYNEQFF
. | TRBJ2-2 | TRBV2 | . | TGTGCCAGCACCCCTGACAGGAAGAACACCGGGGAGCTGTTTTTT | CASTPDRKNTGELFF
. | TRBJ2-5 | TRBV6-5 | . | TGTGCCAGCAGTCTTACTTCCCAAGAGACCCAGTACTTC | CASSLTSQETQYF
. | TRBJ1-2 | TRBV11-2 | TRBD1 | TGTGCCAGCAGCCAGGCAACTGGACAGGGGGCTGGCTACACCTTC | CASSQATGQGAGYTF
. | TRBJ1-5 | TRBV4-2 | . | TGTGCCAGCAGCCGAAGCAGGGGAAAAGATCAGCCCCAGCATTTT | CASSRSRGKDQPQHF
. | TRBJ1-1 | TRBV7-3 | . | TGTGCCAGCAGCCGAACTCAGGTGAACACTGAAGCTTTCTTT | CASSRTQVNTEAFF
. | TRBJ1-2 | TRBV27 | . | TGTGCCAGCAGTTTATCCCTTCAGGTGAACTATGGCTACACCTTC | CASSLSLQVNYGYTF
. | TRBJ1-1 | TRBV7-9 | TRBD1 | TGTGCCAGCAACTTAATACAGGGGCGAGAAGCTTTCTTT | CASNLIQGREAFF
. | TRBJ1-1 | TRBV7-9 | . | TGTGCCAGCAGCCGTCGGACAGATAACACTGAAGCTTTCTTT | CASSRRTDNTEAFF
. | TRBJ2-3 | TRBV28 | . | TGTGCCAGCAGTTCGGGGGCCACAGATACGCAGTATTTT | CASSSGATDTQYF
once | TRBJ2-1 | TRBV5-1 | . | TGCGCCAGCAGCTTGGGGCAGTTGTCCTACAATGAGCAGTTCTTC | CASSLGQLSYNEQFF
. | TRBJ2-3 | TRBV28 | TRBD2 | TGTGCCAGCAGCCCAGGGACTAACACAGATACGCAGTATTTT | CASSPGTNTDTQYF
. | TRBJ2-2 | TRBV5-8 | . | TGTGCCAGCAGCAAAGGGCACTTCGCCGGGGAGCTGTTTTTT | CASSKGHFAGELFF
. | TRBJ2-6 | TRBV30 | . | TGTGCCTGGAGCAAATCTGGGGCCAACGTCCTGACTTTC | CAWSKSGANVLTF
. | TRBJ2-1 | TRBV7-2 | TRBD2 | TGTGCCAGCAGCTCCCGGACTAGCGGGACTATCGAGCAGTTCTTC | CASSSRTSGTIEQFF